These T cell receptor beta chains were read from a single sample in a study of blood T cell repertoires in COVID-19. The repertoire was sequenced with immunoSEQ multiplex PCR; TCRdb's copy has only in-frame clones and lacks some. The sample carries approximately 80,000 clones, over 70% recorded once. Sequencing was carried out using peripheral blood. Receptors originate from a human donor in a cohort sampled during active COVID-19. CDR3s include the opening cysteine and the closing phenylalanine or tryptophan. The D gene is left open where the match is weak. Size is omitted from some rows. Given values are once, few, many or a class for expanded clones.

d_gene: NA; v_gene: TRBV5-1; abundance: few; j_gene: TRBJ2-5; CDR3aa: CASSYSTSVETQYF; CDR3nt: TGCGCCAGCAGCTACTCGACGAGCGTGGAGACCCAGTACTTC
d_gene: NA; v_gene: TRBV14; abundance: NA; j_gene: TRBJ2-2; CDR3aa: CASSQPAEGLYPTPTSGELFF; CDR3nt: TGTGCCAGCAGCCAACCGGCTGAGGGACTGTACCCAACCCCCACGTCCGGGGAGCTGTTTTTT
d_gene: TRBD1; v_gene: TRBV6-2/TRBV6-3; abundance: NA; j_gene: TRBJ2-7; CDR3aa: CASSRPGQGQYEQYF; CDR3nt: TGTGCCAGCAGTCGTCCGGGACAGGGGCAATACGAGCAGTACTTC
d_gene: NA; v_gene: TRBV1; abundance: once; j_gene: TRBJ1-3; CDR3aa: CTSSQDLQGGNTIYF; CDR3nt: TGCACCAGCAGCCAAGATCTCCAGGGCGGAAACACCATATATTTT
d_gene: NA; v_gene: TRBV28; abundance: NA; j_gene: TRBJ1-1; CDR3aa: CASGPGGDRTEAFF; CDR3nt: TGTGCCAGCGGGCCCGGGGGGGATCGGACTGAAGCTTTCTTT
d_gene: NA; v_gene: TRBV29-1; abundance: NA; j_gene: TRBJ2-7; CDR3aa: CSAHSGHNSYEQYF; CDR3nt: TGCAGCGCGCACTCGGGACACAACTCCTACGAGCAGTACTTC
d_gene: NA; v_gene: TRBV7-9; abundance: NA; j_gene: TRBJ1-2; CDR3aa: CASSFQGIEGYTF; CDR3nt: TGTGCCAGCAGCTTCCAGGGGATCGAGGGCTACACCTTC
d_gene: TRBD1; v_gene: TRBV2; abundance: few; j_gene: TRBJ2-1; CDR3aa: CASSGETGTAYNEQFF; CDR3nt: TGTGCCAGCAGTGGAGAGACAGGGACGGCTTACAATGAGCAGTTCTTC
d_gene: NA; v_gene: TRBV18; abundance: NA; j_gene: TRBJ2-3; CDR3aa: CASSPIGKSDTQYF; CDR3nt: TGTGCCAGCTCACCAATCGGGAAGTCAGATACGCAGTATTTT
d_gene: NA; v_gene: TRBV5-6; abundance: NA; j_gene: TRBJ2-7; CDR3aa: CASSSGSPYEQYF; CDR3nt: TGTGCCAGCAGCTCCGGGTCCCCCTACGAGCAGTACTTC
d_gene: NA; v_gene: TRBV12-2; abundance: NA; j_gene: TRBJ2-7; CDR3aa: CASRLAGQENSLSYEQYF; CDR3nt: TGTGCAAGTCGCTTAGCGGGACAGGAAAACTCTCTCTCCTACGAGCAGTACTTC
d_gene: TRBD1; v_gene: TRBV5-1; abundance: NA; j_gene: TRBJ2-5; CDR3aa: CASSNSSTGRKTQYF; CDR3nt: TGCGCCAGCAGCAACTCTTCGACAGGGAGAAAGACCCAGTACTTC
d_gene: NA; v_gene: TRBV2; abundance: NA; j_gene: TRBJ2-5; CDR3aa: CASSGTGGETQYF; CDR3nt: TGTGCCAGCAGTGGGACCGGGGGAGAGACCCAGTACTTC
d_gene: NA; v_gene: TRBV5-6; abundance: NA; j_gene: TRBJ2-7; CDR3aa: CASSVHRVHYEQYF; CDR3nt: TGTGCCAGCAGCGTACACAGGGTACACTACGAGCAGTACTTC
d_gene: NA; v_gene: TRBV19; abundance: NA; j_gene: TRBJ1-1; CDR3aa: CASSQEGNTEAFF; CDR3nt: TGTGCCAGTAGCCAAGAGGGTAACACTGAAGCTTTCTTT
d_gene: TRBD2; v_gene: TRBV7-2; abundance: once; j_gene: TRBJ2-5; CDR3aa: CASSPGGAQTQYF; CDR3nt: TGTGCCAGCAGCCCCGGGGGGGCCCAGACCCAGTACTTC
d_gene: TRBD1; v_gene: TRBV30; abundance: once; j_gene: TRBJ1-2; CDR3aa: CAWNPGQVIYGYTF; CDR3nt: TGTGCCTGGAATCCGGGACAGGTTATCTATGGCTACACCTTC
d_gene: NA; v_gene: TRBV10-3; abundance: NA; j_gene: TRBJ1-1; CDR3aa: CAISDRGMNTEAFF; CDR3nt: TGTGCCATCAGTGACAGGGGCATGAACACTGAAGCTTTCTTT
d_gene: TRBD1; v_gene: TRBV6-5; abundance: once; j_gene: TRBJ1-1; CDR3aa: CASSYRGQGGTEAFF; CDR3nt: TGTGCCAGCAGTTACAGGGGACAGGGAGGGACTGAAGCTTTCTTT
d_gene: TRBD2; v_gene: TRBV5-4; abundance: NA; j_gene: TRBJ2-5; CDR3aa: CASSPGTSGAETQYF; CDR3nt: TGTGCCAGCAGCCCTGGGACTAGCGGGGCGGAGACCCAGTACTTC
d_gene: TRBD1; v_gene: TRBV6-5; abundance: NA; j_gene: TRBJ1-6; CDR3aa: CASSYRDRANSPLHF; CDR3nt: TGTGCCAGCAGTTACCGGGACAGGGCAAATTCACCCCTCCACTTT
d_gene: TRBD2; v_gene: TRBV5-1; abundance: NA; j_gene: TRBJ2-3; CDR3aa: CASSSGGGDPWTDTQYF; CDR3nt: TGCGCCAGCAGCTCCGGCGGGGGGGACCCCTGGACAGATACGCAGTATTTT
d_gene: TRBD2; v_gene: TRBV4-1; abundance: NA; j_gene: TRBJ2-5; CDR3aa: CASSQPLLAGEKETQYF; CDR3nt: TGCGCCAGCAGCCAACCCCTACTAGCGGGGGAAAAAGAGACCCAGTACTTC
d_gene: NA; v_gene: TRBV19; abundance: NA; j_gene: TRBJ1-2; CDR3aa: CASSMGSGTGYGYTF; CDR3nt: TGTGCCAGTAGTATGGGGTCAGGGACTGGCTATGGCTACACCTTC
d_gene: NA; v_gene: TRBV5-1; abundance: NA; j_gene: TRBJ1-2; CDR3aa: CASSLGIWQGVGGYTF; CDR3nt: TGCGCCAGCAGCTTGGGAATCTGGCAGGGTGTCGGAGGCTACACCTTC
d_gene: NA; v_gene: TRBV5-8; abundance: few; j_gene: TRBJ1-2; CDR3aa: CASSFGDSLYGYTF; CDR3nt: TGTGCCAGCAGTTTTGGAGACAGCCTCTATGGCTACACCTTC
d_gene: TRBD2; v_gene: TRBV4-1; abundance: NA; j_gene: TRBJ2-7; CDR3aa: CASSRDPSGVSEQYF; CDR3nt: TGCGCCAGCAGCCGGGACCCTAGCGGGGTCTCCGAGCAGTACTTC
d_gene: NA; v_gene: TRBV5-6; abundance: few; j_gene: TRBJ2-7; CDR3aa: CASSLEGGTYEQYF; CDR3nt: TGTGCCAGCAGCTTGGAAGGCGGCACCTACGAGCAGTACTTC
d_gene: NA; v_gene: TRBV19; abundance: few; j_gene: TRBJ1-4; CDR3aa: CASSIQGLARKLFF; CDR3nt: TGTGCCAGTAGTATACAGGGACTAGCGCGAAAACTGTTTTTT
d_gene: NA; v_gene: TRBV7-2; abundance: NA; j_gene: TRBJ2-5; CDR3aa: CASSLVAVKETQYF; CDR3nt: TGTGCCAGCAGCTTAGTAGCCGTCAAAGAGACCCAGTACTTC
d_gene: TRBD1; v_gene: TRBV19; abundance: NA; j_gene: TRBJ1-5; CDR3aa: CASSGGQGGEVSNQPQHF; CDR3nt: TGTGCCAGTAGTGGGGGACAGGGGGGCGAAGTGAGCAATCAGCCCCAGCATTTT
d_gene: NA; v_gene: TRBV18; abundance: NA; j_gene: TRBJ2-7; CDR3aa: CASSMQASYEQYF; CDR3nt: TGTGCCAGCTCAATGCAGGCCTCCTACGAGCAGTACTTC
d_gene: NA; v_gene: TRBV5-4; abundance: NA; j_gene: TRBJ1-6; CDR3aa: CASSLGSVPDNSPLHF; CDR3nt: TGTGCCAGCAGCCTAGGCTCGGTCCCAGACAATTCACCCCTCCACTTT
d_gene: NA; v_gene: TRBV6-5; abundance: NA; j_gene: TRBJ1-5; CDR3aa: CASATKGRANQPQHF; CDR3nt: TGTGCCAGCGCTACTAAAGGGAGGGCCAATCAGCCCCAGCATTTT
d_gene: NA; v_gene: TRBV6-5; abundance: NA; j_gene: TRBJ2-1; CDR3aa: CASARGEGSYNEQFF; CDR3nt: TGTGCCAGCGCGCGGGGCGAAGGGTCCTACAATGAGCAGTTCTTC
d_gene: TRBD1; v_gene: TRBV24-1; abundance: few; j_gene: TRBJ1-5; CDR3aa: CATRDRERWNQPQHF; CDR3nt: TGTGCCACTAGGGACAGGGAAAGGTGGAATCAGCCCCAGCATTTT
d_gene: NA; v_gene: TRBV18; abundance: NA; j_gene: TRBJ1-5; CDR3aa: CASSPTGLSGNQPQHF; CDR3nt: TGTGCCAGCTCACCAACAGGCCTCTCAGGCAATCAGCCCCAGCATTTT
d_gene: NA; v_gene: TRBV7-8; abundance: NA; j_gene: TRBJ1-4; CDR3aa: CASSPSRVTNEKLFF; CDR3nt: TGTGCCAGCAGCCCCTCCCGGGTAACTAATGAAAAACTGTTTTTT
d_gene: NA; v_gene: TRBV7-2; abundance: NA; j_gene: TRBJ2-5; CDR3aa: CASSLAGETQYF; CDR3nt: TGTGCCAGCAGCTTAGCCGGGGAGACCCAGTACTTC
d_gene: TRBD1; v_gene: TRBV28; abundance: NA; j_gene: TRBJ2-7; CDR3aa: CASSAGTGLSYEQYF; CDR3nt: TGTGCCAGCAGTGCCGGGACAGGGCTCTCCTACGAGCAGTACTTC
d_gene: TRBD2; v_gene: TRBV2; abundance: NA; j_gene: TRBJ2-5; CDR3aa: CASSPGTSGGQETQYF; CDR3nt: TGTGCCAGCAGCCCGGGGACTAGCGGGGGGCAAGAGACCCAGTACTTC
d_gene: TRBD1; v_gene: TRBV11-3; abundance: NA; j_gene: TRBJ1-1; CDR3aa: CASSKPGQVIKAFF; CDR3nt: TGTGCCAGCAGCAAACCGGGACAGGTCATTAAAGCTTTCTTT
d_gene: NA; v_gene: TRBV4-3; abundance: NA; j_gene: TRBJ1-2; CDR3aa: CASSQDMAGGLSYTF; CDR3nt: TGCGCCAGCAGCCAAGATATGGCGGGGGGTCTGAGCTACACCTTC
d_gene: NA; v_gene: TRBV11-3; abundance: NA; j_gene: TRBJ1-6; CDR3aa: CASSTGHFESPLHF; CDR3nt: TGTGCCAGCAGCACCGGACATTTCGAATCACCCCTCCACTTT
d_gene: TRBD1; v_gene: TRBV19; abundance: NA; j_gene: TRBJ2-5; CDR3aa: CASSPNPGQGETQYF; CDR3nt: TGTGCCAGTAGTCCAAACCCCGGACAGGGGGAGACCCAGTACTTC